Below, 14 T cell receptor beta chains from the same sample are listed, as sequenced in a study of a mutant IDH1 vaccine in newly diagnosed glioma. Antigens for these TCRs are unknown. Sample time point: week 23, last vaccination. The vaccine gave 300 ug of a 20-mer mutant IDH1 peptide subcutaneously per dose. Some clones are missing from TCRdb's copy, which holds only in-frame ones; the method was immunoSEQ multiplex PCR. Of 50,000 to 70,000 clones listed, about 90% are singletons. Sample: PBMCs, taken from a glioma patient whose treatment included an IDH1 peptide vaccine. Receptor source: a man aged 35-49 years with glioma.

The chain employs TRBV6-4 and TRBJ1-3; 7 bases align to TRBD1. CDR1 MRHNA and CDR2 SNTAGT come from the germline V gene. V gave up 6 bases and J gave up 4 bases; unmatched junction bases: 9. This CDR3 has 15 amino acids. The CDR3 protein is CASSGPETGGNTIYF. The CDR3 region has the DNA TGTGCCAGCAGCGGACCCGAGACAGGGGGAAACACCATATATTTT.

V gene TRBV9 combines with J gene TRBJ2-5; D is unclear. The CDR3 has 13 residues. Germline V gene data show CDR1 as SGDLS and CDR2 as YYNGEE. Trimming shortened V by 2 bases and J by 10 bases, and 15 bases separated the two germline ends. The CDR3 coding sequence is TGTGCCAGCAGCGTCCCACCGTGGGATGGCCAGTACTTC. This sequence encodes CASSVPPWDGQYF.

Comments on this clone: The sample holds other DNA sequences that translate to the same CDR3. The chain joins TRBV6-1 to TRBJ2-7; D uncertain. The V and J ends lost 7 bases and 7 bases respectively, with 11 bases between them. Germline CDR1 reads MNHNS; CDR2 reads SASEGT. The CDR3 covers 11 residues. CDR3 residues: CASNELREQYF. The CDR3 bases are TGTGCCAGCAACGAACTGCGGGAGCAGTACTTC.

CDR3 residues: CASSVGRTDTQYF. CDR3 nucleotide sequence: TGTGCCAGCAGCGTCGGTAGGACAGATACGCAGTATTTT. The J gene is TRBJ2-3, the V gene TRBV9; D uncertain. Germline-derived CDR1 and CDR2 are SGDLS and YYNGEE. CDR3 length equals 13 residues. V shed 2 bases and J shed 3 bases, with 7 bases lying between them.

The rearrangement links TRBV2 to TRBJ2-1; tentatively, D is TRBD1 (6 bases). The V and J ends lost 11 bases and 3 bases respectively, with 17 bases between them. CDR3 length: 14 amino acids. Germline V CDR1 and CDR2: SNHLY, FYNNEI. CDR3 sequence: CAGTGQMYYNEQFF. Written as DNA, the CDR3 is TGTGCCGGCACCGGACAGATGTACTACAATGAGCAGTTCTTC.

This clone was seen a few times. This chain uses TRBV11-3 with TRBJ2-1; a weak D match, TRBD2 (6 bases). Per germline, CDR1 SGHNT and CDR2 YENEEA. V was clipped by 5 bases and J by 4 bases, with 18 bases between them. This CDR3 spans 16 amino acids. CDR3 DNA sequence: TGTGCCAGCAGCCGGAGAGGAGGCGGGGAGTACAATGAGCAGTTCTTC. Protein sequence: CASSRRGGGEYNEQFF.

The chain couples TRBV7-7 to TRBJ2-5; perhaps TRBD1 as D (5 bases). The germline gives CDR1 SSHAT, CDR2 FNYEAQ (reference sequence). This CDR3 is built from 13 residues. The V end lost 5 bases, the J end lost 4 bases, and 11 bases lay between the germline ends. In nucleotides, the CDR3 is TGTGCCAGCAGCACCTCGCAGGGAGAGACCCAGTACTTC. Translated: CASSTSQGETQYF.

This sequence joins TRBV11-2 and TRBJ2-1; D call uncertain. The V gene's germline CDR1 is SGHAT and CDR2 FQNNGV. The CDR3 is 15 residues long. Trimming pared 5 bases from V and 6 bases from J, leaving 17 bases between. CDR3 amino acids: CASSPDSRRTNEQFF. The CDR3, as DNA: TGTGCCAGCAGCCCCGACTCGAGGCGCACCAATGAGCAGTTCTTC.

Only a few counts were recorded for this clone. This rearrangement joins TRBV4-2 to TRBJ1-4, with D unclear. The V end lost 1 base, the J end lost 8 bases, and 5 bases lay between the germline ends. In germline, CDR1 is LGHNA, CDR2 YNFKEQ. The length of the CDR3 is 12 residues. This CDR3 reads CASSQGGEKLFF. CDR3 DNA sequence: TGTGCCAGCAGCCAAGGCGGAGAAAAACTGTTTTTT.

The chain joins TRBV10-3 to TRBJ2-7; TRBD2 matches at 9 bases. The CDR3 has 16 amino acids. Germline CDR1 is ENHRY and CDR2 is SYGVKD. V was clipped by 4 bases and J by 2 bases; unmatched bases: 9. CDR3 loop: CAISGAMAGGPYEQYF. The DNA of the CDR3 is TGTGCCATCAGTGGGGCTATGGCGGGAGGGCCCTACGAGCAGTACTTC.

The chain couples TRBV5-4 to TRBJ2-3, with 8 bases lining up with TRBD2. CDR3 size: 15 residues. With 4 bases clipped from V and 2 bases from J, the junction kept 6 bases outside the gene matches. Germline CDR1 and CDR2: SGHNT and YYREEE (reference sequence). This CDR3 reads CASSQSGRATDTQYF. CDR3 bases: TGTGCCAGCAGCCAAAGCGGGAGAGCCACAGATACGCAGTATTTT.

This chain connects TRBV9 to TRBJ2-5; 7 bases agree with TRBD2. The V and J ends lost 0 bases and 3 bases, in that order; junction bases with no gene match: 2. The CDR3 spans 14 residues. Germline V CDR1 and CDR2: SGDLS, YYNGEE. Here the CDR3 DNA reads TGTGCCAGCAGCGTAGCGGGAGGTGAAGAGACCCAGTACTTC. This codes for CASSVAGGEETQYF.

This chain links TRBV27 with TRBJ2-7; D not certain. The germline gives CDR1 MNHEY, CDR2 SMNVEV (reference sequence). The CDR3 spans 12 residues. Trimming pared 3 bases from V and 3 bases from J, leaving 6 bases between. The CDR3 DNA is TGTGCCAGCAGTTTTTGGGGCTACGAGCAGTACTTC. Encoded protein: CASSFWGYEQYF.

The chain uses TRBV9 and TRBJ2-2; a possible D gene is TRBD1 (6 bases). The CDR3 sequence is 13 residues long. V was cut by 6 bases and J by 4 bases, with 10 bases left in between. Germline CDR1 and CDR2: SGDLS and YYNGEE. In DNA, the CDR3 is TGTGCCAGCAACGTGGACAGCACCGGGGAGCTGTTTTTT. Translation gives CASNVDSTGELFF.